The 9 T cell receptor beta chains given below trace back to one sample, sequenced in a study of shared clonotypes between healthy human individuals. Repertoires were generated with immunoSEQ multiplex PCR, while TCRdb's copy carries only in-frame clones and drops some. The table lists hundreds of thousands of clones, about 80% of them singletons, with 12% in the top ten. Material for sequencing was PBMCs. Source of these receptors: a woman in her forties in good health. Some clones in this sample may be carry-over from other donors' samples.

The chain uses TRBV28 and TRBJ2-7; 7 bases agree with TRBD1. The CDR3 runs 14 residues. Germline values: CDR1 MDHEN, CDR2 SYDVKM. Unmatched junction bases numbered 10, after V lost 6 bases and J lost 5 bases. The CDR3, as DNA: TGTGCCAGCAGCCCCGACAGGGAACGAGACGAGCAGTACTTC. Its protein product is CASSPDRERDEQYF.

The V gene is TRBV30, the J gene TRBJ2-3; 7 bases fit TRBD1. Unmatched junction bases numbered 6, after V lost 3 bases and J lost 3 bases. The CDR3 totals 14 residues. The germline V gene encodes CDR1 GTSNPN and CDR2 SVGIG (reference sequence). The CDR3 loop is CAWSTGVATDTQYF. CDR3 DNA: TGTGCCTGGAGCACAGGGGTGGCTACAGATACGCAGTATTTT. Supplemented by reference TRBV30 and TRBJ2-3, the full variable domain reads SQTIHQWPATLVQPVGSPLSLECTVEGTSNPNLYWYRQAAGRGLQLLFYSVGIGQISSEVPQNLSASRPQDRQFILSSKKLLLSDSGFYLCAWSTGVATDTQYFGPGTRLTVL.

This clone was seen only a few times. The V gene is TRBV5-1, the J gene TRBJ2-2; D is perhaps TRBD2 (6 bases). Between the trimmed V and J ends, which lost 3 bases and 1 base, there was a span of 10 bases. Germline CDR1 reads SGHRS; CDR2 reads YFSETQ. There are 15 residues in the CDR3. The CDR3 nucleotides read TGCGCCAGCAGCTCGCGGGACGGGAACACCGGGGAGCTGTTTTTT. Translated: CASSSRDGNTGELFF.

This clone turned up a few times. The V call is TRBV18, the J call TRBJ1-2; D remains unclear. V was clipped by 2 bases and J by 0 bases, with 7 bases between them. From germline, CDR1 is KGHSH and CDR2 LQKENI. The CDR3 loop spans 14 amino acids. The CDR3 sequence is CASSPNLANYGYTF. The DNA for the CDR3 is TGTGCCAGCTCACCAAATCTAGCTAACTATGGCTACACCTTC.

The rearrangement joins TRBV4-3 to TRBJ1-4; D remains unclear. V shed 0 bases and J shed 4 bases, with 18 bases lying between them. Germline loops: CDR1 LGHNA, CDR2 YSLEER. The CDR3 consists of 18 residues. The chain's CDR3 is CASSQEPSRVGYNEKLFF. CDR3 bases: TGCGCCAGCAGCCAAGAGCCTAGTAGGGTGGGATATAATGAAAAACTGTTTTTT.

The rearrangement joins TRBV18 to TRBJ1-2; D remains ambiguous. The CDR3 spans 18 residues. V gave up 0 bases and J gave up 3 bases, with 20 bases separating them. Germline V gene lookup returns CDR1 KGHSH and CDR2 LQKENI. The CDR3 DNA reads TGTGCCAGCTCACCACCTGGGGATCCCCGGGGTGCGGACTATGGCTACACCTTC. This gives the protein CASSPPGDPRGADYGYTF.

About this clone: A read error may account for a junction end that differs from germline. The gene calls are TRBV5-1 and TRBJ1-1; D is undetermined. CDR1 and CDR2 (germline): SGHRS, YFSETQ. The CDR3 length is 15 residues. The CDR3 sequence: CASSLVSGVNTEAFF. CDR3 DNA: TGCGCCAGCAGCTTGGTTTCCGGTGTCAACACCGAAGCTTTCTTT.

A few counts support this clone. The chain employs TRBV15 and TRBJ2-3; D not certain. This CDR3 is 15 amino acids long. Germline V gives CDR1 LNHNV, CDR2 YYDKDF (reference sequence). The V gene lost 3 bases and the J gene lost 5 bases, with 15 bases spanning the gap. CDR3 sequence reads: CATSRGMSVEDTQYF. In nucleotides, the CDR3 is TGTGCCACCAGCAGGGGGATGAGTGTCGAAGATACGCAGTATTTT.

This sequence joins TRBV27 and TRBJ1-6; weak D call: TRBD1 (5 bases). Germline values: CDR1 MNHEY, CDR2 SMNVEV (reference sequence). The CDR3 runs 15 residues. Trimming removed 3 bases at V and 4 bases at J, with 10 bases between. CDR3 loop: CASSFQGRYNSPLHF. CDR3 bases: TGTGCCAGCAGTTTCCAGGGAAGATATAATTCACCCCTCCACTTT.